This record concerns one T cell receptor beta chain sequence. Per germline, CDR1 GTSNPN and CDR2 SVGIG (reference sequence). V lost 1 base and J 2 bases, leaving 5 bases between the germline ends. There are 12 residues in the CDR3. These data come from a study of blood T cell repertoires in COVID-19. The overall study: Acute and convalescent COVID-19 specimens originated in the United States, Italy and Spain. From T cells, B-cell-depleted T cells, or PBMCs came the material, which was cDNA or gDNA.

In the original analysis: Amplification of reference gene primers was used by the study to estimate nucleated cell counts. Profiled with immunoSEQ multiplex PCR; TCRdb holds only in-frame clones, not every one. That table is the source of V, J and clone size, and D and trimming were worked out from the DNA. The sample includes about 160,000 clones, roughly nine tenths seen only once; the top ten take roughly 4%. The material sequenced was peripheral blood. This receptor was obtained from a woman in her 70s with acute or convalescent COVID-19. The V and J genes are TRBV30 and TRBJ1-2, with no clear D. CDR3: CAWSDANYGYTF. The CDR3, as DNA: TGTGCCTGGAGTGACGCGAACTATGGCTACACCTTC.